The source of this T cell receptor beta chain is a study of regulatory T cells in long-lasting Graves disease. Study conclusions and caveats: Persistent disease favored TRBV28, TRBJ1-2 and TRBJ2-5.

CDR1 is SGHRS and CDR2 is YFSETQ in the germline V gene. The ends were cut back, 4 bases at V and 0 bases at J, with 8 bases in the middle. CDR3 length equals 15 residues. HTBI primers from iRepertoire and Arm-PCR of CDR3 regions yielded the TCR beta libraries. Per the authors' pipeline: Across all samples, 62 TRBV segments and roughly 14 TRBJ segments were identified. MiXCR was run by TCRdb on the multiplex PCR reads, yielding one entry per CDR3 protein. What appears here as the V and J calls and clone size reflects TCRdb's work, not the paper's. The table has around 500,000 distinct CDR3 sequences, about 16% seen once. As concerns this clonotype: The antigen remains undetermined.

Time point defined: newly diagnosed GD, antithyroid drugs for less than 3 months. From PBMCs, RNA was extracted and then used to make the TCR library. In addition, the sample was reused for a study of T cells in Graves' hyperthyroidism and ophthalmopathy. That work adds: The definition of stable Graves' hyperthyroidism was no ophthalmopathy progression within 18 months.

This sample comprised peripheral blood mononuclear cells (PBMCs), obtained at new diagnosis, from a patient treated with antithyroid drugs. This receptor was obtained from a middle-aged woman with Graves disease. The chain links TRBV5-1 to TRBJ2-6, with D uncertain. The CDR3, as DNA: TGCGCCAGCAGCGGCCGGGCCTCTGGGGCCAACGTCCTGACTTTC. Translated: CASSGRASGANVLTF.